These T cell receptor beta chains were read from a single sample in a study of response to subunit inactivated influenza vaccine. One entry per CDR3 protein, called by TCRdb with MiXCR from the RT-PCR reads. Here the sample spans around 760,000 distinct CDR3 sequences, 11% to 15% being singletons. The sample consisted of PBMCs from blood, taken roughly 15 days before vaccination. The receptors stem from a man aged 50 or older who received an inactivated influenza vaccine. Each CDR3 is given with its conserved first and last residue. Fields, in order: V gene, J gene, D gene, clone size, CDR3 DNA, CDR3 protein. D genes are given only for firm matches. Clone sizes are given selectively: once, few, many, or a class where the clone is expanded.

v_call: TRBV14; j_call: TRBJ2-3; d_call: -; clone_size: few; cdr3_nt: TGTGCCAGCAGCCAATATCAGGGTATGATCACAGATACGCAGTATTTT; cdr3_aa: CASSQYQGMITDTQYF
v_call: TRBV10-3; j_call: TRBJ1-2; d_call: -; clone_size: few; cdr3_nt: TGTGCCATCAGTGAGGGAGTTAGTGGCTACACCTTC; cdr3_aa: CAISEGVSGYTF
v_call: TRBV19; j_call: TRBJ2-3; d_call: TRBD2; clone_size: -; cdr3_nt: TGTGCCAGTAGTACGGGAGCGGGGGGACTCCTGAATACGCAGTATTTT; cdr3_aa: CASSTGAGGLLNTQYF
v_call: TRBV6-2/TRBV6-3; j_call: TRBJ1-5; d_call: -; clone_size: many; cdr3_nt: TGTGCCAGCAGTGCTCCGGGCCGCAATCAGCCCCAGCATTTT; cdr3_aa: CASSAPGRNQPQHF
v_call: TRBV28; j_call: TRBJ2-3; d_call: TRBD2; clone_size: -; cdr3_nt: TGTGCCAGCAGTTTTCTGTCTAGCGGGTTAGATACGCAGTATTTT; cdr3_aa: CASSFLSSGLDTQYF
v_call: TRBV29-1; j_call: TRBJ1-1; d_call: -; clone_size: few; cdr3_nt: TGCAGCGTTGACGATTGGGGGGGCACTGAAGCTTTCTTT; cdr3_aa: CSVDDWGGTEAFF
v_call: TRBV27; j_call: TRBJ2-3; d_call: TRBD2; clone_size: many; cdr3_nt: TGTGCCAGCAGTTTTTTAGCGGGAGGGTTGGATACGCAGTATTTT; cdr3_aa: CASSFLAGGLDTQYF
v_call: TRBV29-1; j_call: TRBJ2-1; d_call: TRBD2; clone_size: once; cdr3_nt: TGCAGCGTTGAATTCCCCCTAGGACTAGCGGGGGATTACAATGAGCAGTTCTTC; cdr3_aa: CSVEFPLGLAGDYNEQFF
v_call: TRBV4-3; j_call: TRBJ1-6; d_call: -; clone_size: -; cdr3_nt: TGCGCCAGCAGCCAAGATATGTCAGGGCGGTCACCCCTCCACTTT; cdr3_aa: CASSQDMSGRSPLHF
v_call: TRBV5-1; j_call: TRBJ2-3; d_call: TRBD2; clone_size: -; cdr3_nt: TGCGCCAGCAGAGGACTAGCGGGGGTTCTGGATACGCAGTATTTT; cdr3_aa: CASRGLAGVLDTQYF
v_call: TRBV12-3/TRBV12-4; j_call: TRBJ2-2; d_call: -; clone_size: few; cdr3_nt: TGTGCCAGCAGCCCCCCCGCACGGATCGGGCACACCGGGGAGCTGTTTTTT; cdr3_aa: CASSPPARIGHTGELFF
v_call: TRBV5-1; j_call: TRBJ2-5; d_call: -; clone_size: few; cdr3_nt: TGCGCCAGCAGCTTGGAGCCGGGTGGCGAGACCCAGTACTTC; cdr3_aa: CASSLEPGGETQYF
v_call: TRBV29-1; j_call: TRBJ2-1; d_call: -; clone_size: -; cdr3_nt: TGCAGCGTTGAAGGTCTCGATGAGCAGTTCTTC; cdr3_aa: CSVEGLDEQFF
v_call: TRBV15; j_call: TRBJ2-1; d_call: TRBD2; clone_size: few; cdr3_nt: TGTGCCACCAGCAGAGATAGGCTAGCGGGAGGAAGTGAGCAGTTCTTT; cdr3_aa: CATSRDRLAGGSEQFF
v_call: TRBV4-3; j_call: TRBJ2-7; d_call: TRBD1; clone_size: -; cdr3_nt: TGCGCCAGCAGCCAAGACAGGACAGGGGCCTACGAGCAGTACTTC; cdr3_aa: CASSQDRTGAYEQYF
v_call: TRBV4-3; j_call: TRBJ2-6; d_call: -; clone_size: -; cdr3_nt: TGCGCCAGCAGAGATTTGGGGGCGCGTGGGGCCAACGTCCTGACTTTC; cdr3_aa: CASRDLGARGANVLTF
v_call: TRBV2; j_call: TRBJ1-2; d_call: TRBD1; clone_size: -; cdr3_nt: TGTGCCAGCAGCAATACAGGGGGCAACGGCTACACCTTC; cdr3_aa: CASSNTGGNGYTF
v_call: TRBV4-3; j_call: TRBJ1-1; d_call: -; clone_size: many; cdr3_nt: TGCGCCAGCAGCCAAGCGTGGTTCGGGGAGAACACTGAAGCTTTCTTT; cdr3_aa: CASSQAWFGENTEAFF
v_call: TRBV7-2; j_call: TRBJ2-2; d_call: -; clone_size: -; cdr3_nt: TGTGCCAGCAGCTTAGACGGCAGGGGAAGGTGGGAGCTGTTTTTT; cdr3_aa: CASSLDGRGRWELFF
v_call: TRBV15; j_call: TRBJ2-5; d_call: -; clone_size: -; cdr3_nt: TGTGCCACCAGCAGAGGCGGGATTCTGGGAGAGACCCAGTACTTC; cdr3_aa: CATSRGGILGETQYF
v_call: TRBV7-3; j_call: TRBJ1-3; d_call: -; clone_size: many; cdr3_nt: TGTGCCAGCAGCTTAAGTGGCAACTCTGGAAACACCATATATTTT; cdr3_aa: CASSLSGNSGNTIYF
v_call: TRBV5-1; j_call: TRBJ2-5; d_call: TRBD1; clone_size: few; cdr3_nt: TGCGCCAGCAGCAGAGGGACAGGGGACCAAGAGACCCAGTACTTC; cdr3_aa: CASSRGTGDQETQYF
v_call: TRBV20-1; j_call: TRBJ2-5; d_call: -; clone_size: few; cdr3_nt: TGCAGTGCTAGTCAGGCTCGGAGATTTCAAGAGACCCAGTACTTC; cdr3_aa: CSASQARRFQETQYF
v_call: TRBV6-1; j_call: TRBJ2-2; d_call: -; clone_size: few; cdr3_nt: TGTGCCAGCAGTGAAATCGGAACAGAGAACACCGGGGAGCTGTTTTTT; cdr3_aa: CASSEIGTENTGELFF
v_call: TRBV11-1; j_call: TRBJ1-1; d_call: -; clone_size: -; cdr3_nt: TGTGCCAGCAGCGCCCGCGCAGTCAGTCGGAACACTGAAGCTTTCTTT; cdr3_aa: CASSARAVSRNTEAFF
v_call: TRBV15; j_call: TRBJ1-2; d_call: -; clone_size: few; cdr3_nt: TGTGCCACCAGCAGAGATAAGGCGGGTGGCTACACCTTC; cdr3_aa: CATSRDKAGGYTF
v_call: TRBV20-1; j_call: TRBJ2-7; d_call: -; clone_size: -; cdr3_nt: TGCAGTGCTAGAGGGGAGCCCAGTTTTAACTCCTACGAGCAGTACTTC; cdr3_aa: CSARGEPSFNSYEQYF
v_call: TRBV7-9; j_call: TRBJ2-7; d_call: TRBD2; clone_size: -; cdr3_nt: TGTGCCAGCAGCTTAGAAAGCGGGGCCTCCTACGAGCAGTACTTC; cdr3_aa: CASSLESGASYEQYF
v_call: TRBV7-9; j_call: TRBJ2-7; d_call: TRBD2; clone_size: -; cdr3_nt: TGTGCCAGCAGCTTAGATGGGACTACCTACGAGCAGTACTTC; cdr3_aa: CASSLDGTTYEQYF
v_call: TRBV3-1; j_call: TRBJ1-4; d_call: -; clone_size: -; cdr3_nt: TGTGCCAGCAGCCAAGTTGGAGGGTATGGTGAAAAACTGTTTTTT; cdr3_aa: CASSQVGGYGEKLFF
v_call: TRBV7-6; j_call: TRBJ2-7; d_call: -; clone_size: many; cdr3_nt: TGTGCCAGCAGCTTAACCTCAGGGTTCTACGAGCAGTACTTC; cdr3_aa: CASSLTSGFYEQYF
v_call: TRBV29-1; j_call: TRBJ2-1; d_call: TRBD1; clone_size: -; cdr3_nt: TGCAGCGTGGACCACAGGGGGCCCAAAAATGAGCAGTTCTTC; cdr3_aa: CSVDHRGPKNEQFF
v_call: TRBV6-5; j_call: TRBJ1-5; d_call: -; clone_size: few; cdr3_nt: TGTGCCAGCAGTTATACGGGTGGGCAGCCCCAGCATTTT; cdr3_aa: CASSYTGGQPQHF
v_call: TRBV4-1; j_call: TRBJ2-5; d_call: TRBD1; clone_size: few; cdr3_nt: TGCGCCAGCAGCTACAGGGGAGTGGAGACCCAGTACTTC; cdr3_aa: CASSYRGVETQYF
v_call: TRBV28; j_call: TRBJ2-3; d_call: TRBD2; clone_size: -; cdr3_nt: TGTGCCAGCAGTCGGCCCGTAGCGGGGTACACAGATACGCAGTATTTT; cdr3_aa: CASSRPVAGYTDTQYF
v_call: TRBV5-1; j_call: TRBJ2-1; d_call: TRBD2; clone_size: -; cdr3_nt: TGCGCCAGCAGCTTGAGTTTAAGCGGGAGAAGGGGTGAGCAGTTCTTC; cdr3_aa: CASSLSLSGRRGEQFF
v_call: TRBV4-3; j_call: TRBJ2-3; d_call: -; clone_size: -; cdr3_nt: TGCGCCAGCAGCCAAGCGTGGGGCAACAATCTCGCAGATACGCAGTATTTT; cdr3_aa: CASSQAWGNNLADTQYF
v_call: TRBV12-3/TRBV12-4; j_call: TRBJ1-3; d_call: -; clone_size: -; cdr3_nt: TGTGCCAGCAGTTTGGGGGTAACCATATATTTT; cdr3_aa: CASSLGVTIYF
v_call: TRBV20-1; j_call: TRBJ2-7; d_call: TRBD2; clone_size: -; cdr3_nt: TGCAGTGCTGCTGGACTAGCGGTGAGCTCCTACGAGCAGTACTTC; cdr3_aa: CSAAGLAVSSYEQYF
v_call: TRBV12-3/TRBV12-4; j_call: TRBJ2-5; d_call: TRBD2; clone_size: few; cdr3_nt: TGTGCCAGCAGTCCGGGAGCGGGGGCGGGGGAGACCCAGTACTTC; cdr3_aa: CASSPGAGAGETQYF
v_call: TRBV30; j_call: TRBJ1-1; d_call: -; clone_size: few; cdr3_nt: TGTGCCTGGAGCGACGAGACAAGTTTCGGGCGACGCGGCACTGAAGCTTTCTTT; cdr3_aa: CAWSDETSFGRRGTEAFF
v_call: TRBV24-1; j_call: TRBJ2-2; d_call: TRBD1; clone_size: -; cdr3_nt: TGTGCCACCAGCCGCCGGGACAGTGACACCGGGGAGCTGTTTTTT; cdr3_aa: CATSRRDSDTGELFF